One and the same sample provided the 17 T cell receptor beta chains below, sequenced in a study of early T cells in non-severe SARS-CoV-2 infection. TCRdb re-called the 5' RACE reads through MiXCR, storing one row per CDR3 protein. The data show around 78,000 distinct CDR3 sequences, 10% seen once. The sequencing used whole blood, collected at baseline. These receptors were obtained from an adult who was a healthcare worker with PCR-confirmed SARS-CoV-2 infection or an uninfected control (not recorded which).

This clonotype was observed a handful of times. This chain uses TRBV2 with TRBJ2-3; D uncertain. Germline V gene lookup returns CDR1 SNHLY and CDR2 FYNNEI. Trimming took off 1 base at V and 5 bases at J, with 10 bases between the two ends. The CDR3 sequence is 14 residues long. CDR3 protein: CASSEESSLDTQYF. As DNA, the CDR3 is TGTGCCAGCAGTGAAGAGTCATCATTAGATACGCAGTATTTT. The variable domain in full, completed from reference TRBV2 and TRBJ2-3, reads EPEVTQTPSHQVTQMGQEVILRCVPISNHLYFYWYRQILGQKVEFLVSFYNNEISEKSEIFDDQFSVERPDGSNFTLKIRSTKLEDSAMYFCASSEESSLDTQYFGPGTRLTVL.

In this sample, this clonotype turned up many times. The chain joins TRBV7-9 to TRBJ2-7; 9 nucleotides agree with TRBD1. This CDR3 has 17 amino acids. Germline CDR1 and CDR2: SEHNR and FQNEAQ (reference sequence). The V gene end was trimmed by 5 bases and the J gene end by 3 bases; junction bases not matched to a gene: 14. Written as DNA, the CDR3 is TGTGCCAGCAGCAAACCGGGACAGGGCCACAAGAACTACGAGCAGTACTTC. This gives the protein CASSKPGQGHKNYEQYF. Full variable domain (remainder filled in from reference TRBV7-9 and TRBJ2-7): DTGVSQNPRHKITKRGQNVTFRCDPISEHNRLYWYRQTLGQGPEFLTYFQNEAQLEKSRLLSDRFSAERPKGSFSTLEIQRTEQGDSAMYLCASSKPGQGHKNYEQYFGPGTRLTVT.

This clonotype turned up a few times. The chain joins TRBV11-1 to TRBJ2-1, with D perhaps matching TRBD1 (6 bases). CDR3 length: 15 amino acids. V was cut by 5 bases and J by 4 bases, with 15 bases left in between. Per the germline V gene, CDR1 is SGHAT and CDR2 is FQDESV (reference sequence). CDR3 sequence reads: CASSSNGQMYNEQFF. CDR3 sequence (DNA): TGTGCCAGCAGCAGTAACGGACAGATGTACAATGAGCAGTTCTTC.

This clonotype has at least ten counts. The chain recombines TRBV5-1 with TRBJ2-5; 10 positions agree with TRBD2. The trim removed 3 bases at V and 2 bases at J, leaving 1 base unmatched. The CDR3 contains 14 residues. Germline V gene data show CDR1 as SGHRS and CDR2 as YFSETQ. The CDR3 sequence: CASSSSGGQETQYF. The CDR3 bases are TGCGCCAGCAGCTCTAGCGGGGGACAAGAGACCCAGTACTTC.

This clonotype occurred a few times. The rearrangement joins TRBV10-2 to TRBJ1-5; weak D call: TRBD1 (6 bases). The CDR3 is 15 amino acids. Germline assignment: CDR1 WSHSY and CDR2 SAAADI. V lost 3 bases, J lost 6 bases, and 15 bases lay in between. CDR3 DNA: TGCGCCAGCAGTGACCCAGGGTTAGGGGGTCAGCCCCAGCATTTT. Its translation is CASSDPGLGGQPQHF.

CDR3 in DNA: TGTGCCAGCAGCCCGGGAGCCCTCTATGGCTACACCTTC. Its translation: CASSPGALYGYTF. The V gene is TRBV5-4, the J gene TRBJ1-2, with D uncertain. Germline values: CDR1 SGHNT, CDR2 YYREEE (reference sequence). The CDR3 consists of 13 residues. Trimming stripped 4 bases from V and 4 bases from J, with 11 bases between.

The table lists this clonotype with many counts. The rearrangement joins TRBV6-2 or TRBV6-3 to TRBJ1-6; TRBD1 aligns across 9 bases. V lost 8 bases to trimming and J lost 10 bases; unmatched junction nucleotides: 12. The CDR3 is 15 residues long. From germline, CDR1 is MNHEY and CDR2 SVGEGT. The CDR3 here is CASALGGTGRSPLHF. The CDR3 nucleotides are TGTGCCAGCGCCCTAGGCGGGACAGGGCGATCACCCCTCCACTTT.

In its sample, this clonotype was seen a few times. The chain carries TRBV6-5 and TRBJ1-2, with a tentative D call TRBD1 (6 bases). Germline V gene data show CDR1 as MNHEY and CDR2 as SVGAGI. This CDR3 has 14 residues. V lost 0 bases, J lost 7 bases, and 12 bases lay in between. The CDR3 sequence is CASSYSQGRGGYTF. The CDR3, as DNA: TGTGCCAGCAGTTACTCGCAGGGGCGGGGTGGCTACACCTTC.

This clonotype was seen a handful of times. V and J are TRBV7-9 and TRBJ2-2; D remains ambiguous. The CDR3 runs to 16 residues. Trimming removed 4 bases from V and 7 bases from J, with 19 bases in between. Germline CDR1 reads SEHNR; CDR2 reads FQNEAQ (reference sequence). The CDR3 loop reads CASSSDPGWYGGELFF. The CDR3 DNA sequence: TGTGCCAGCAGCTCGGACCCAGGATGGTACGGCGGGGAGCTGTTTTTT.

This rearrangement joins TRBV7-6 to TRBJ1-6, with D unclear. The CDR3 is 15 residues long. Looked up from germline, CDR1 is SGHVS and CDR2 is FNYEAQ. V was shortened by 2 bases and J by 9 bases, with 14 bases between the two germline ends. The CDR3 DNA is TGTGCCAGCAGCTTAAGTTCCGGCGCGAGTTCACCCCTCCACTTT. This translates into CASSLSSGASSPLHF.

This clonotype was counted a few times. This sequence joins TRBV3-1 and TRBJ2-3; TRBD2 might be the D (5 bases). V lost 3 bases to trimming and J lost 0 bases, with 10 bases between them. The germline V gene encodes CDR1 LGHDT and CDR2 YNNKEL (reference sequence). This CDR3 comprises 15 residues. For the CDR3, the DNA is TGTGCCAGCAGCCAGACGGGCGGGAGCACAGATACGCAGTATTTT. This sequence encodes CASSQTGGSTDTQYF.

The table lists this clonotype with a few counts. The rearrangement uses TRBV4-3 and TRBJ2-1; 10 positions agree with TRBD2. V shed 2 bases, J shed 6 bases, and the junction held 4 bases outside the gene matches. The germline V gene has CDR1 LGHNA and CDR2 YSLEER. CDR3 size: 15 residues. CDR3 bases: TGCGCCAGCAGCCAAACTAGCGGGGCAACCAATGAGCAGTTCTTC. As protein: CASSQTSGATNEQFF.

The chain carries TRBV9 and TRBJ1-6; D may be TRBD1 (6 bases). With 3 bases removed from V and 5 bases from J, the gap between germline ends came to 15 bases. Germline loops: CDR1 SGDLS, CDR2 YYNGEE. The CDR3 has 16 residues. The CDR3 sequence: CASSGGGGGNNSPLHF. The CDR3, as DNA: TGTGCCAGCAGCGGCGGGGGCGGAGGAAATAATTCACCCCTCCACTTT.

CDR3: CASSPATGGGYGYTF. As DNA, the CDR3 is TGTGCCAGCAGTCCCGCGACAGGGGGCGGCTATGGCTACACCTTC. V is TRBV27 and J is TRBJ1-2, with TRBD1 matching over 10 bases. Germline-derived CDR1 and CDR2 are MNHEY and SMNVEV (reference sequence). Unmatched junction bases numbered 7, after V lost 5 bases and J lost 4 bases. The CDR3 runs 15 residues.

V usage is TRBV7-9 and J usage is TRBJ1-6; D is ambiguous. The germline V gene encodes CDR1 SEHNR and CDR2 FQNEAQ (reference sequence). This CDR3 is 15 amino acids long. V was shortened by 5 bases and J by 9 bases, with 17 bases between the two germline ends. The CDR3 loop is CASSPSIGVASPLHF. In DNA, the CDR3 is TGTGCCAGCAGCCCCTCAATTGGAGTCGCTTCACCCCTCCACTTT.

CDR3 sequence reads: CAISATGSGERNQPQHF. The CDR3 DNA reads as TGTGCCATCAGTGCTACAGGCTCTGGGGAACGCAATCAGCCCCAGCATTTT. The gene calls are TRBV10-3 and TRBJ1-5; D is perhaps TRBD1 (5 bases). CDR1 and CDR2 from the germline V gene are ENHRY and SYGVKD. This CDR3 region has 17 residues. The V gene lost 4 bases and the J gene lost 2 bases, with 18 bases spanning the gap.

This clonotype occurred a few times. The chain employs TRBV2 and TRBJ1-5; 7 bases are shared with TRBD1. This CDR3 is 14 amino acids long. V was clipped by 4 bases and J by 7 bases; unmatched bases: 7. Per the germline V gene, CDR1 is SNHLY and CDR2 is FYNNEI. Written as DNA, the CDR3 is TGTGCCAGCAGTGTTCCACCAGGGGGGCAGCCCCAGCATTTT. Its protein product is CASSVPPGGQPQHF.